The 18 T cell receptor beta chains given below trace back to one sample, sequenced in a study of blood T cell repertoires in COVID-19. Some clones are missing from TCRdb's copy, which holds only in-frame ones; the method was immunoSEQ multiplex PCR. The sample gives around 260,000 clones, approximately 90% of which show up once; about 2.2% is in the top ten. Sequencing input: peripheral blood. Source of these receptors: a woman in her thirties with COVID-19, enrolled during active disease.

The rearrangement uses TRBV6-6 and TRBJ1-4, with 10 bases fitting TRBD1. The germline CDR1 and CDR2 sequences are MNHNY and SVGAGI (reference sequence). The CDR3 loop spans 14 amino acids. V shed 6 bases and J 8 bases; nucleotides not matched to a gene: 6. This CDR3 is CASRPDRGREKLFF. The CDR3 DNA follows: TGTGCCAGCAGACCTGACAGGGGGCGCGAAAAACTGTTTTTT.

J is TRBJ1-2 and V is TRBV4-2, with TRBD1 matching over 8 bases. CDR1 is LGHNA, CDR2 YNFKEQ, per germline. V lost 0 bases to trimming and J lost 4 bases; unmatched junction nucleotides: 13. This CDR3 has 18 residues. In DNA, the CDR3 is TGTGCCAGCAGCCAAGAGATAGGGCAGGGGGCTTCCCTCTATGGCTACACCTTC. Translated: CASSQEIGQGASLYGYTF.

The chain links TRBV5-4 to TRBJ1-5; D is possibly TRBD1 (5 bases). CDR3 length: 14 residues. Germline V gene lookup returns CDR1 SGHNT and CDR2 YYREEE (reference sequence). V was pared by 0 bases and J by 7 bases, with 11 bases between. CDR3 region: CASSLGGDGQPQHF. The CDR3 nucleotides read TGTGCCAGCAGCTTGGGGGGGGACGGCCAGCCCCAGCATTTT.

The chain combines TRBV7-9 with TRBJ1-5; D unclear. The CDR3 contains 14 residues. The germline gives CDR1 SEHNR, CDR2 FQNEAQ (reference sequence). The V end was cut by 5 bases, the J end by 0 bases, with 8 bases between. CDR3 region: CASSTLYSNQPQHF. CDR3 coding DNA: TGTGCCAGCAGCACCCTATATAGCAATCAGCCCCAGCATTTT.

This clone was observed a single time. The genes are TRBV10-3 and TRBJ2-3; possibly TRBD1 for D (6 bases). Germline CDR1 ENHRY, CDR2 SYGVKD. The CDR3 has 17 amino acids. V was clipped by 7 bases and J by 2 bases, with 22 bases between them. CDR3 sequence reads: CAITSVVGAGTTDTQYF. The CDR3 nucleotides read TGTGCCATCACCTCGGTCGTGGGGGCAGGGACCACAGATACGCAGTATTTT.

The chain has TRBV3-1 (or the pseudogene TRBV3-2) and TRBJ2-2; unclear D gene. Deletions cut 4 bases from V and 0 bases from J, with 9 bases between. Germline CDR1 and CDR2: LGHDT and YNNKEL (reference sequence). This CDR3 has 15 residues. The CDR3 sequence is CASSPLTANTGELFF. The CDR3 DNA is TGTGCCAGCAGCCCTTTAACGGCGAACACCGGGGAGCTGTTTTTT.

The chain uses TRBV10-3 and TRBJ1-2; D gene uncertain. CDR3 length: 14 amino acids. Trimming shortened V by 1 base and J by 3 bases, and 9 bases separated the two germline ends. Germline loops: CDR1 ENHRY, CDR2 SYGVKD. Written as DNA, the CDR3 is TGTGCCATCAGTGAGTTTAGGGAGGACTATGGCTACACCTTC. Translating it yields CAISEFREDYGYTF.

The chain uses TRBV6-5 and TRBJ2-1; the match to TRBD2 covers 11 bases. V lost 6 bases, J lost 5 bases, and 6 bases stayed unmatched. The CDR3 is made up of 15 amino acids. Germline V gene sequence: CDR1 MNHEY, CDR2 SVGAGI. CDR3 sequence reads: CASRVAGGPNNEQFF. The DNA for the CDR3 is TGTGCCAGCAGAGTAGCGGGAGGGCCCAACAATGAGCAGTTCTTC.

The V gene is TRBV18, the J gene TRBJ2-4, with 8 bases identical to TRBD1. The CDR3 length is 15 residues. Germline values: CDR1 KGHSH, CDR2 LQKENI. J was trimmed by 6 bases and V by 3 bases; bases with no gene match: 7. CDR3: CASSPAGQARNIQYF. In DNA form, the CDR3 reads TGTGCCAGCTCACCCGCGGGACAGGCGAGAAACATTCAGTACTTC. The full variable domain, rest sourced from reference TRBV18 and TRBJ2-4, is NAGVMQNPRHLVRRRGQEARLRCSPMKGHSHVYWYRQLPEEGLKFMVYLQKENIIDESGMPKERFSAEFPKEGPSILRIQQVVRGDSAAYFCASSPAGQARNIQYFGAGTRLSVL.

The chain recombines TRBV2 with TRBJ1-4; D might be TRBD1 (6 bases). V lost 9 bases to trimming and J lost 7 bases, with 18 bases between them. Germline-derived CDR1 and CDR2 are SNHLY and FYNNEI. The CDR3 covers 14 residues. CDR3: CASMGGQGGEKLFF. In nucleotides, the CDR3 is TGTGCCAGTATGGGGGGGCAGGGAGGTGAAAAACTGTTTTTT.

Notes on this clone: The junction differs from germline at one of its ends, possibly a read error. As DNA, the CDR3 is TGCAGTGCTAGCATTGGGAACGAGGAGGGCTTC. It translates to CSASIGNEEGF. The chain combines TRBV20-1 with TRBJ2-7; D perhaps matches TRBD2 (6 bases). There are 11 residues in the CDR3. CDR1 is DFQATT, CDR2 SNEGSKA, per germline (reference sequence).

This rearrangement joins TRBV28 to TRBJ1-2; 11 nucleotides align to TRBD1. The CDR3 length is 14 residues. The V gene end was trimmed by 4 bases and the J gene end by 7 bases; junction bases not matched to a gene: 5. Germline V gene sequence: CDR1 MDHEN, CDR2 SYDVKM. CDR3 sequence reads: CASSSGQGAFGYTF. The CDR3, as DNA: TGTGCCAGCAGTTCCGGACAGGGGGCCTTTGGCTACACCTTC.

The chain employs TRBV15 and TRBJ2-7; D possibly corresponds to TRBD2 (6 bases). Germline CDR1 is LNHNV and CDR2 is YYDKDF (reference sequence). This CDR3 has 14 amino acids. The germline V and J ends were trimmed by 3 bases and 5 bases, with 14 bases remaining between them. The CDR3 protein is CATSRTRAEDEQYF. In nucleotides, the CDR3 is TGTGCCACCAGCAGGACTAGAGCTGAAGACGAGCAGTACTTC.

V gene TRBV10-3 combines with J gene TRBJ2-2; 10 bases are a match to TRBD1. V lost 6 bases and J lost 4; bases outside the gene matches: 2. Germline-derived CDR1 and CDR2 are ENHRY and SYGVKD. The CDR3 runs to 14 residues. Written as DNA, the CDR3 is TGTGCCATCAGGGGACAGGGGAGCACCGGGGAGCTGTTTTTT. Translated, it gives CAIRGQGSTGELFF.

V is TRBV11-2 and J is TRBJ2-3, with D possibly matching TRBD2 (5 bases). The V gene lost 1 base and the J gene lost 2 bases, with 7 bases spanning the gap. In germline, CDR1 is SGHAT, CDR2 FQNNGV. The CDR3 loop spans 14 amino acids. The CDR3 sequence is CASSLGGSTDTQYF. The CDR3 coding sequence is TGTGCCAGCAGCTTAGGAGGGTCCACAGATACGCAGTATTTT. Drawing the rest from reference TRBV11-2 and TRBJ2-3, the complete variable domain is EAGVAQSPRYKIIEKRQSVAFWCNPISGHATLYWYQQILGQGPKLLIQFQNNGVVDDSQLPKDRFSAERLKGVDSTLKIQPAKLEDSAVYLCASSLGGSTDTQYFGPGTRLTVL.

V usage is TRBV11-2 and J usage is TRBJ1-1; maybe TRBD1 (6 bases). CDR3 length equals 13 residues. Between the trimmed V and J ends, which lost 7 bases and 1 base, there was a span of 10 bases. The germline V gene has CDR1 SGHAT and CDR2 FQNNGV. The CDR3 nucleotides are TGTGCCAGCACCCCACAGGGGAACACTGAAGCTTTCTTT. Translation gives CASTPQGNTEAFF. Together with reference TRBV11-2 and TRBJ1-1, the CDR3 gives the full variable domain: EAGVAQSPRYKIIEKRQSVAFWCNPISGHATLYWYQQILGQGPKLLIQFQNNGVVDDSQLPKDRFSAERLKGVDSTLKIQPAKLEDSAVYLCASTPQGNTEAFFGQGTRLTVV.

Comments on this clone: At one end the junction does not follow the germline gene, possibly because of a read error. This sample also contains other DNA sequences that code for the same CDR3. The chain carries TRBV24-1 and TRBJ1-2; 8 bases are shared with TRBD1. The CDR3 is 15 residues long. The germline CDR1 and CDR2 sequences are KGHDR and SFDVKD. CDR3 in DNA: TGCGCCACCAGTGACCCTGGACAGGGAAGAAATGGCTACACCTTC. The encoded protein is CATSDPGQGRNGYTF.

The V and J genes are TRBV7-6 and TRBJ2-2, with TRBD1 as a possible D gene (6 bases). Germline V lookup: CDR1 SGHVS, CDR2 FNYEAQ. CDR3 length equals 15 residues. V was pared by 6 bases and J by 5 bases, with 16 bases between. CDR3 residues: CASSYSGTSTGELFF. The CDR3 DNA reads TGTGCCAGCAGTTATTCCGGGACATCAACCGGGGAGCTGTTTTTT. Full variable domain (outside the CDR3, taken from reference TRBV7-6 and TRBJ2-2): GAGVSQSPRYKVTKRGQDVALRCDPISGHVSLYWYRQALGQGPEFLTYFNYEAQQDKSGLPNDRFSAERPEGSISTLTIQRTEQRDSAMYRCASSYSGTSTGELFFGEGSRLTVL.